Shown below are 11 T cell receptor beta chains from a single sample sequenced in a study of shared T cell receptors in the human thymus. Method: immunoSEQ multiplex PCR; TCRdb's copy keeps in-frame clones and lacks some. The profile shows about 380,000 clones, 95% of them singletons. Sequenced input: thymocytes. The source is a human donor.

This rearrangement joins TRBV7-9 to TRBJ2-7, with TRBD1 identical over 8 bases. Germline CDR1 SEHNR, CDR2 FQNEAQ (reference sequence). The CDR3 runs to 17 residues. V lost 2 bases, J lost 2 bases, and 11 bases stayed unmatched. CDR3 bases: TGTGCCAGCAGCTTATGGCCCAGGGGACAGGTCCCCTACGAGCAGTACTTC. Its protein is CASSLWPRGQVPYEQYF. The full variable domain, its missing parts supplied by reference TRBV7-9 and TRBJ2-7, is DTGVSQNPRHKITKRGQNVTFRCDPISEHNRLYWYRQTLGQGPEFLTYFQNEAQLEKSRLLSDRFSAERPKGSFSTLEIQRTEQGDSAMYLCASSLWPRGQVPYEQYFGPGTRLTVT.

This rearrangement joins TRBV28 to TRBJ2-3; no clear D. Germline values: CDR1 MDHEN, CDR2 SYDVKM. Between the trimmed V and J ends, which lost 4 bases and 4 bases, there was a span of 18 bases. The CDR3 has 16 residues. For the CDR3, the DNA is TGTGCCAGCAGTTCCCTAGGAGTTAATGGTCCAGATACGCAGTATTTT. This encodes CASSSLGVNGPDTQYF.

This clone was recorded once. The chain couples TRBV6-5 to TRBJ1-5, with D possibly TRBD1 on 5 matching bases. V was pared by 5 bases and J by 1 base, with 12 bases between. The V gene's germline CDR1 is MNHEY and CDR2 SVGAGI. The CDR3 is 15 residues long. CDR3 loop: CASSAKRDSNQPQHF. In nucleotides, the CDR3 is TGTGCCAGCAGTGCCAAGCGGGACAGCAATCAGCCCCAGCATTTT.

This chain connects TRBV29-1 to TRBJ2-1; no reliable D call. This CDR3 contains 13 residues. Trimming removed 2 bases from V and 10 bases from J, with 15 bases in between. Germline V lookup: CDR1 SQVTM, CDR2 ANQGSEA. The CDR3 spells CSVENWHNAEQFF. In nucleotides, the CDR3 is TGCAGCGTTGAAAACTGGCACAATGCCGAGCAGTTCTTC.

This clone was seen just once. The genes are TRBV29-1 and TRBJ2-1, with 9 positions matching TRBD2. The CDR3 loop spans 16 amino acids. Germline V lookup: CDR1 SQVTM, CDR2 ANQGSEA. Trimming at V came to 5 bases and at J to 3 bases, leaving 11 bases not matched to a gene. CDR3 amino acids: CSVNTKLAGDYNEQFF. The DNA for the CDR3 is TGCAGCGTTAATACCAAGTTAGCGGGAGACTACAATGAGCAGTTCTTC.

The CDR3 DNA is TGTGCCAGCAGCGTAGTAACCAAAGTGAGGGGGACAGGAATCTACTATGGCTACACCTTC. It specifies CASSVVTKVRGTGIYYGYTF. The chain has TRBV9 and TRBJ1-2; TRBD1 matches 8 bases. J gave up 3 bases and V 0 bases, and 19 bases lay outside the gene matches. Germline lookup yields CDR1 SGDLS and CDR2 YYNGEE. The CDR3 is 20 residues long.

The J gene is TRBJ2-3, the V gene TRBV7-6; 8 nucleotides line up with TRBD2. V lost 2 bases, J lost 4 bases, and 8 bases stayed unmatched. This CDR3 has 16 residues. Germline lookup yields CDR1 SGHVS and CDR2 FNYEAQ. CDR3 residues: CASSLPGTRQADTQYF. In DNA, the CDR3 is TGTGCCAGCAGCTTACCCGGGACTAGGCAGGCAGATACGCAGTATTTT. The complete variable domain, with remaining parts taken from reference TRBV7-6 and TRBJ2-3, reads GAGVSQSPRYKVTKRGQDVALRCDPISGHVSLYWYRQALGQGPEFLTYFNYEAQQDKSGLPNDRFSAERPEGSISTLTIQRTEQRDSAMYRCASSLPGTRQADTQYFGPGTRLTVL.

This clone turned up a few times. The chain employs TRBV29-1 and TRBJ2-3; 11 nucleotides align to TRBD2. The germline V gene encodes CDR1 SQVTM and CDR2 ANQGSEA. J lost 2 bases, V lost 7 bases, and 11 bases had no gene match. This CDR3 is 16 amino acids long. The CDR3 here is CSDSGRAPSYTDTQYF. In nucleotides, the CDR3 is TGCAGCGATAGCGGGAGGGCGCCCTCTTACACAGATACGCAGTATTTT.

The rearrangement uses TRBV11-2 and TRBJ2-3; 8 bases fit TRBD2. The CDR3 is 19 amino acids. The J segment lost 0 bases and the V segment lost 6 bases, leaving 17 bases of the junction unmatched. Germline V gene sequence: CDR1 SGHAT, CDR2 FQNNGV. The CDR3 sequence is CASSPAPQRGHPSTDTQYF. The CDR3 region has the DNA TGTGCCAGCAGTCCAGCCCCCCAGCGGGGGCACCCTAGCACAGATACGCAGTATTTT.

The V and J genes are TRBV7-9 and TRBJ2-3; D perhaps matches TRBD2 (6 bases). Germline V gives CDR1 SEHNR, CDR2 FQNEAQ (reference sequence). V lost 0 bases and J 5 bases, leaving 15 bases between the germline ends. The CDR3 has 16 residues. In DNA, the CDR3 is TGTGCCAGCAGCTTAGCCGCCGGGGGAGCGGTAGATACGCAGTATTTT. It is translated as CASSLAAGGAVDTQYF.

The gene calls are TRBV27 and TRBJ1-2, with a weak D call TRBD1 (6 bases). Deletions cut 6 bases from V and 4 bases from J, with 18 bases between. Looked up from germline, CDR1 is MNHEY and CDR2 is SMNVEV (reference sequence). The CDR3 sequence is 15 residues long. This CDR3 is CASRALKQGFYGYTF. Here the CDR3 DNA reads TGTGCCAGCAGGGCCTTGAAACAGGGCTTCTATGGCTACACCTTC.